These 20 T cell receptor beta chains were sequenced from one sample in a study of blood T cells in healthy people across ages. A second roughly 6 to 11 cycle PCR used barcoded and J-beta primers. TCRdb reprocessed the 5' RACE reads via MiXCR and lists one record per CDR3 protein. The sample records 1.5 million to 2 million distinct CDR3 sequences, about 39% being singletons. The sequenced material came from blood. The receptors originated from a human donor in good health.

This clonotype has a handful of counts. The chain couples TRBV12-3 or TRBV12-4 to TRBJ2-7; the D gene is possibly TRBD1 (6 bases). Trimming stripped 3 bases from V and 12 bases from J, with 18 bases between. The CDR3 is 13 residues long. The CDR3: CASSFSPDRLTYF. In nucleotides, the CDR3 is TGTGCCAGCAGTTTCTCTCCAGACAGGCTCACGTACTTC.

The chain employs TRBV4-3 and TRBJ2-5; D is undetermined. The V gene's germline CDR1 is LGHNA and CDR2 YSLEER. This CDR3 is 15 amino acids long. V lost 4 bases, J lost 1 base, and 13 bases lay in between. The CDR3 DNA follows: TGCGCCAGCAGCCCCCTTTTGCGGCCCCAAGAGACCCAGTACTTC. Residues: CASSPLLRPQETQYF.

The chain is built from TRBV5-4 and TRBJ2-3; D perhaps matches TRBD1 (5 bases). Germline-derived CDR1 and CDR2 are SGHNT and YYREEE (reference sequence). The CDR3 runs 15 residues. Trimming shortened V by 0 bases and J by 1 base, and 9 bases separated the two germline ends. The CDR3 spells CASSLDQGGTDTQYF. The CDR3 DNA follows: TGTGCCAGCAGCTTGGATCAGGGTGGCACAGATACGCAGTATTTT.

This chain connects TRBV2 to TRBJ1-2, with D tentatively TRBD1 (5 bases). CDR1 and CDR2 (germline): SNHLY, FYNNEI. The CDR3 has 12 amino acids. V lost 7 bases, J lost 4 bases, and 10 bases lay in between. The DNA for the CDR3 is TGTGCCAGCAAAGGGGACGGCTATGGCTACACCTTC. This gives the protein CASKGDGYGYTF.

The chain links TRBV28 to TRBJ2-6; D is uncertain. Between the trimmed V and J ends, which lost 9 bases and 2 bases, there was a span of 11 bases. The CDR3 totals 14 residues. Germline values: CDR1 MDHEN, CDR2 SYDVKM. Here the CDR3 DNA reads TGTGCCAGTAGTCCCGCTACTGGGGCCAACGTCCTGACTTTC. It encodes CASSPATGANVLTF.

The genes are TRBV7-9 and TRBJ1-6; tentatively, D is TRBD1 (5 bases). Deletions cut 7 bases from V and 9 bases from J, with 13 bases between. This CDR3 is 13 amino acids long. The V gene's germline CDR1 is SEHNR and CDR2 FQNEAQ (reference sequence). Here the CDR3 DNA reads TGTGCCAGCACCACCGGGGGGGTTTCACCCCTCCACTTT. Translating it yields CASTTGGVSPLHF.

The CDR3 nucleotides read TGCGCCAGCAGCCAAGATCGGGGGGACAGCTACTATGGCTACACCTTC. It specifies CASSQDRGDSYYGYTF. The chain joins TRBV4-3 to TRBJ1-2, with 7 bases matching TRBD1. Per germline, CDR1 LGHNA and CDR2 YSLEER. J was trimmed by 3 bases and V by 0 bases; bases with no gene match: 7. There are 16 residues in the CDR3.

The V and J genes are TRBV19 and TRBJ1-2; D may be TRBD1 (5 bases). The ends were cut back, 3 bases at V and 0 bases at J, with 11 bases in the middle. Germline V gene lookup returns CDR1 LNHDA and CDR2 SQIVND (reference sequence). This CDR3 comprises 15 residues. The CDR3, as DNA: TGTGCCAGTAGTATTATAGACAGCCCTAACTATGGCTACACCTTC. Encoded protein: CASSIIDSPNYGYTF.

J is TRBJ2-7 and V is TRBV20-1; 9 nucleotides align to TRBD1. There are 14 residues in the CDR3. The germline V gene encodes CDR1 DFQATT and CDR2 SNEGSKA (reference sequence). V shed 2 bases, J shed 3 bases, and the junction held 5 bases outside the gene matches. Here the CDR3 reads CSARSRTGVYEQYF. CDR3 nucleotides: TGCAGTGCTAGATCGAGGACAGGGGTCTACGAGCAGTACTTC.

Comments on this clonotype: One end of the junction fails to match germline, which may point to a read error. V gene TRBV6-2 or TRBV6-3 combines with J gene TRBJ2-5; D perhaps matches TRBD2 (6 bases). Germline V CDR1 and CDR2: MNHEY, SVGEGT. CDR3 size: 17 residues. The CDR3 reads CASTSRRAEGSQGTQYF. The CDR3 DNA sequence: TGTGCCAGCACCTCCCGGCGCGCGGAGGGGTCCCAAGGGACCCAGTACTTC.

This clonotype has a handful of counts. The junction does not match germline at one end; this may be a read error. CDR3: CAISVTGNYGYTF. DNA for the CDR3: TGTGCCATCAGTGTGACAGGGAACTACGGCTACACCTTC. The J gene is TRBJ1-2, the V gene TRBV10-3; 7 bases are a match to TRBD1. The germline V gene encodes CDR1 ENHRY and CDR2 SYGVKD. The CDR3 length is 13 residues.

This clonotype came up a few times. The chain combines TRBV13 with TRBJ2-1, with 8 bases identical to TRBD2. The CDR3 is made up of 14 amino acids. Germline assignment: CDR1 PRHDT and CDR2 FYEKMQ (reference sequence). V shed 7 bases, J shed 8 bases, and the junction held 10 bases outside the gene matches. CDR3 sequence: CASTRGGTGYEQFF. The CDR3 region has the DNA TGTGCCAGCACCCGCGGGGGGACGGGCTATGAGCAGTTCTTC.

This sequence joins TRBV5-6 and TRBJ2-3, with a tentative D call TRBD2 (6 bases). CDR1 is SGHDT, CDR2 YYEEEE, per germline. The CDR3 extends over 14 amino acids. Trimming pared 3 bases from V and 4 bases from J, leaving 12 bases between. The CDR3 coding sequence is TGTGCCAGCAGCTGGGGGGTTACATCAGATACGCAGTATTTT. Translating gives CASSWGVTSDTQYF.

This clonotype was counted a few times. This sequence joins TRBV7-2 and TRBJ2-2, with TRBD2 matching 15 bases. Germline V gene sequence: CDR1 SGHTA, CDR2 FQGNSA. There are 17 residues in the CDR3. V was pared by 5 bases and J by 7 bases, with 8 bases of the junction left unmatched. CDR3 nucleotides: TGTGCCAGCAGCCTACGGACTAGCGGGGGGGCCGGCGGGGAGCTGTTTTTT. This translates into CASSLRTSGGAGGELFF.

This clonotype was observed a handful of times. The chain is built from TRBV27 and TRBJ1-2; D is unresolved. CDR1 MNHEY and CDR2 SMNVEV come from the germline V gene (reference sequence). The CDR3 consists of 15 residues. V was clipped by 3 bases and J by 0 bases, with 11 bases between them. CDR3 nucleotides: TGTGCCAGCAGTTTGGGCAGCATACCTAACTATGGCTACACCTTC. It encodes CASSLGSIPNYGYTF.

This clonotype was seen a handful of times. This CDR3 reads CAISESGGYQPQHF. The CDR3 region has the DNA TGTGCCATCAGTGAGTCGGGGGGTTATCAGCCCCAGCATTTT. This chain uses TRBV10-3 with TRBJ1-5, with D tentatively TRBD1 (5 bases). Per germline, CDR1 ENHRY and CDR2 SYGVKD. V dropped 0 bases and J dropped 5 bases, with 8 bases sitting between them. The CDR3 is 14 amino acids.

The chain uses TRBV28 and TRBJ2-1; TRBD1 is a possible D gene (6 bases). This CDR3 region has 16 residues. Germline loops: CDR1 MDHEN, CDR2 SYDVKM. The germline V and J ends were trimmed by 6 bases and 0 bases, with 15 bases remaining between them. The CDR3 sequence: CASRQGTSSSYNEQFF. CDR3 nucleotide sequence: TGTGCCAGCAGGCAGGGGACGTCCAGCTCCTACAATGAGCAGTTCTTC.

Many counts were recorded for this clonotype. The CDR3 DNA is TGTGCCAGCAGCTCTCAAAGCGGGGGGCCCCCCTACAATGAGCAGTTCTTC. Translating it yields CASSSQSGGPPYNEQFF. The chain links TRBV7-2 to TRBJ2-1; 9 nucleotides line up with TRBD2. Germline V CDR1 and CDR2: SGHTA, FQGNSA. The V gene end was trimmed by 4 bases and the J gene end by 2 bases; junction bases not matched to a gene: 9. The CDR3 spans 17 residues. The entire variable domain, with the rest obtained from reference TRBV7-2 and TRBJ2-1, is as follows: GAGVSQSPSNKVTEKGKDVELRCDPISGHTALYWYRQSLGQGLEFLIYFQGNSAPDKSGLPSDRFSAERTGGSVSTLTIQRTQQEDSAVYLCASSSQSGGPPYNEQFFGPGTRLTVL.

The chain has TRBV27 and TRBJ2-1; D call uncertain. Germline values: CDR1 MNHEY, CDR2 SMNVEV (reference sequence). This CDR3 contains 17 residues. Trimming removed 6 bases at V and 0 bases at J, with 18 bases between. The CDR3 DNA reads TGTGCCAGCAGCTTGACCGTGGTAGGAGTCTCCTACAATGAGCAGTTCTTC. Translation gives CASSLTVVGVSYNEQFF.

The CDR3 sequence: CASSRGGLSNEQFF. The CDR3 nucleotides are TGTGCCAGCTCACGTGGGGGGCTCTCAAATGAGCAGTTCTTC. The V call is TRBV18, the J call TRBJ2-1; either TRBD1 or TRBD2 may supply D (6 bases each). CDR1 is KGHSH and CDR2 is LQKENI in the germline V gene. The V end lost 4 bases, the J end lost 7 bases, and 14 bases lay between the germline ends. The CDR3 runs to 14 residues.